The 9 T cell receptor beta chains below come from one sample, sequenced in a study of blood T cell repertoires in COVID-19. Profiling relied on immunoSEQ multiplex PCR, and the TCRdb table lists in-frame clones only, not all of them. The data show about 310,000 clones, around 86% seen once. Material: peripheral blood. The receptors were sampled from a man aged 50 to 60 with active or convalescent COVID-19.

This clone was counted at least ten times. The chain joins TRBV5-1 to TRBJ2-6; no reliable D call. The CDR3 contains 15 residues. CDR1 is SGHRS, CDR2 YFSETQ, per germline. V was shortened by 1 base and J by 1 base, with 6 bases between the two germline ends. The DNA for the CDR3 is TGCGCCAGCAGCTTGTCCGGTTCTGGGGCCAACGTCCTGACTTTC. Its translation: CASSLSGSGANVLTF.

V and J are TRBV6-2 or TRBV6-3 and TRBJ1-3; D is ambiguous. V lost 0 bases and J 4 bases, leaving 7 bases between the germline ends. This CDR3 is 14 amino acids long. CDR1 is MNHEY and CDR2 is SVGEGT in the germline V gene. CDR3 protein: CASSYSNAGNTIYF. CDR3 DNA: TGTGCCAGCAGTTACTCGAATGCGGGAAACACCATATATTTT.

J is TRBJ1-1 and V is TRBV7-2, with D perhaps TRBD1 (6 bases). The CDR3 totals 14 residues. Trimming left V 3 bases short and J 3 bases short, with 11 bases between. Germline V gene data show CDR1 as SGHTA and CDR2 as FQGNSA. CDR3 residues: CASSFEQGDTEAFF. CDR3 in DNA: TGTGCCAGCAGCTTCGAACAGGGAGACACTGAAGCTTTCTTT.

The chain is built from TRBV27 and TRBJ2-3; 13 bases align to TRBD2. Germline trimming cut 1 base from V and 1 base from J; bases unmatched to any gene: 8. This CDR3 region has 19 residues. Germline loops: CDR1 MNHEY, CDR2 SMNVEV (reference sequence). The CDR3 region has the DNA TGTGCCAGCAGTTTATTCGGACTAGCGGGAGCCCCTGGCACAGATACGCAGTATTTT. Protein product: CASSLFGLAGAPGTDTQYF.

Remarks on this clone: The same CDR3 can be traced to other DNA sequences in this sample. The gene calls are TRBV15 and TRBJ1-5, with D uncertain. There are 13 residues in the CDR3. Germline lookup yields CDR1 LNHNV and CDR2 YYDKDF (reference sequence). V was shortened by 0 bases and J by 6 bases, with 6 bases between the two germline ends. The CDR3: CATSRDSGQPQHF. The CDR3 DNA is TGTGCCACCAGCAGAGATAGCGGTCAGCCCCAGCATTTT.

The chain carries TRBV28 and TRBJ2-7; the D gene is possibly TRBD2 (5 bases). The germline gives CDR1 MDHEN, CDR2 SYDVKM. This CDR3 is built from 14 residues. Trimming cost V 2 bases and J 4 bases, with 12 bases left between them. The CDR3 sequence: CASSLLGRGYEQYF. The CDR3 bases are TGTGCCAGCAGTTTACTTGGACGGGGATACGAGCAGTACTTC.

Here the CDR3 reads CASSPRTGNSGNTIYF. The CDR3, as DNA: TGTGCCAGCTCACCAAGGACAGGCAACTCTGGAAACACCATATATTTT. V and J are TRBV18 and TRBJ1-3; 7 nucleotides align to TRBD1. With 2 bases clipped from V and 0 bases from J, the junction kept 4 bases outside the gene matches. The CDR3 is 16 amino acids. Germline values: CDR1 KGHSH, CDR2 LQKENI. Together with reference TRBV18 and TRBJ1-3, the CDR3 gives the full variable domain: NAGVMQNPRHLVRRRGQEARLRCSPMKGHSHVYWYRQLPEEGLKFMVYLQKENIIDESGMPKERFSAEFPKEGPSILRIQQVVRGDSAAYFCASSPRTGNSGNTIYFGEGSWLTVV.

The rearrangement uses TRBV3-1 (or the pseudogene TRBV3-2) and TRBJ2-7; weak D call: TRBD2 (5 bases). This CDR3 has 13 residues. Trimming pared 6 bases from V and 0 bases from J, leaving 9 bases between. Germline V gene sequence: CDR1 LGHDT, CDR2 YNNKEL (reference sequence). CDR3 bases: TGTGCCAGCAGGGGAGTGAGCTCCTACGAGCAGTACTTC. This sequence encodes CASRGVSSYEQYF.

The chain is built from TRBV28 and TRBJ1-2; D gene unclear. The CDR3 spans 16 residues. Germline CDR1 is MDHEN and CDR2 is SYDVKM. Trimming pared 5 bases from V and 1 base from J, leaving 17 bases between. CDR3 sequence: CASSPNSGIINYGYTF. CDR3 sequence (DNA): TGTGCCAGCAGTCCCAACTCCGGGATAATTAACTATGGCTACACCTTC.